The T cell receptor beta chain under discussion was sequenced for a study of T-cell reconstitution after alpha-beta-depleted transplantation in children. Whole-study results and caveats: At the one-year point after transplant, T-cell counts and TCRbeta diversity were found to come mostly from T cells that had been newly produced. Some patients owed their high day-60 TCRbeta diversity to surviving recipient T cells and thymic progenitors. Reportedly, alpha-beta T cells present about two months post-transplant originated from several hundred expanded clones of graft origin.

This clonotype showed up many times. The antigen is not known. Preparation of the TCRbeta library was carried out with unique molecular identifiers. TCRdb passed the PCR reads through MiXCR, listing each CDR3 protein once. This table has a few hundred thousand distinct CDR3 sequences, roughly a tenth appearing once. V dropped 5 bases and J dropped 8 bases, with 18 bases sitting between them. Germline CDR1 is SGHTA and CDR2 is FQGNSA. The CDR3 spans 14 residues. The clonotype was recovered from a child in the first two years of life with acute myeloid leukemia, due to receive a stem cell transplant. The chain joins TRBV7-2 to TRBJ1-2; possible D gene TRBD1, 6 bases. The sequenced sample was PBMCs, obtained before TCRalphabeta/CD19-depleted stem cell transplant. The CDR3 DNA reads TGTGCCAGCAGCCAGGGCTGGGGGGCTGGAGGCTACACCTTC. Residues: CASSQGWGAGGYTF.